This is a list of T cell receptor beta chains from one sample in a study of T cells expressing NK-cell markers. TCRdb re-called the 5' RACE reads, yielding one record per CDR3 amino acid sequence without DNA. This listing includes some 190,000 distinct CDR3 sequences. Source material: blood T cells: a sorted CD56 or NKG2C T cell subset, CD4+ or CD8+ T cells, or bulk PBMC T cells (not recorded which). The receptors here all came from a man aged 18 to 69 in good health. CDR3s include the opening cysteine and the closing phenylalanine or tryptophan.

J gene: TRBJ2-1; V gene: TRBV20-1; CDR3 protein: CSAGDRGKDYNEQFF
J gene: TRBJ2-3; V gene: TRBV12-3/TRBV12-4; CDR3 protein: CASRTDLYTDTQYF
J gene: TRBJ1-6; V gene: TRBV13; CDR3 protein: CASSLGGDRYNSPLHF
J gene: TRBJ2-7; V gene: TRBV15; CDR3 protein: CATSRSGDRVDEQYF
J gene: TRBJ2-5; V gene: TRBV7-9; CDR3 protein: CASSTDRGHDGETQYF
J gene: TRBJ2-7; V gene: TRBV27; CDR3 protein: CASSFVWGVGSYEQYF
J gene: TRBJ2-7; V gene: TRBV5-1; CDR3 protein: CASTGTGGLEQYF
J gene: TRBJ1-1; V gene: TRBV12-3/TRBV12-4; CDR3 protein: CASSLDPNTEAFF
J gene: TRBJ2-2; V gene: TRBV5-1; CDR3 protein: CASSLASGLAGELFF
J gene: TRBJ2-7; V gene: TRBV20-1; CDR3 protein: CSARPFDLASTTEQYF
J gene: TRBJ2-6; V gene: TRBV27; CDR3 protein: CASSLSGRSVRANVLTF
J gene: TRBJ2-5; V gene: TRBV2; CDR3 protein: CASSAPGTSGQETQYF
J gene: TRBJ2-7; V gene: TRBV4-1; CDR3 protein: CASSLGQGIPYEQYF
J gene: TRBJ2-1; V gene: TRBV20-1; CDR3 protein: CSARDWDRAGNEQFF
J gene: TRBJ1-2; V gene: TRBV27; CDR3 protein: CASSPSWGEGYGYTF
J gene: TRBJ2-5; V gene: TRBV27; CDR3 protein: CASSLGWSTQETQYF
J gene: TRBJ2-5; V gene: TRBV12-3/TRBV12-4; CDR3 protein: CASSPLMWGGSETQYF
J gene: TRBJ2-7; V gene: TRBV7-9; CDR3 protein: CASRANSLNSYEQYF
J gene: TRBJ1-5; V gene: TRBV3-1; CDR3 protein: CASSQGRHSNQPQHF
J gene: TRBJ1-2; V gene: TRBV6-5; CDR3 protein: CASSYVSSNYGYTF
J gene: TRBJ2-7; V gene: TRBV27; CDR3 protein: CASGETSGGAYEQYF
J gene: TRBJ2-7; V gene: TRBV5-1; CDR3 protein: CASSLGTVEYEQYF
J gene: TRBJ2-4; V gene: TRBV19; CDR3 protein: CASREVATGTGGKNIQYF
J gene: TRBJ2-5; V gene: TRBV10-3; CDR3 protein: CAISDTSGGAPTETQYF
J gene: TRBJ1-4; V gene: TRBV13; CDR3 protein: CASSIRDTDEKLFF
J gene: TRBJ2-4; V gene: TRBV5-1; CDR3 protein: CASSLGQGARNIQYF
J gene: TRBJ2-1; V gene: TRBV4-2; CDR3 protein: CASSPGFRGPYNEQFF
J gene: TRBJ2-5; V gene: TRBV11-1; CDR3 protein: CASSPSGGQETQYF
J gene: TRBJ2-1; V gene: TRBV6-5; CDR3 protein: CASSYSFQGGVNNEQFF
J gene: TRBJ2-1; V gene: TRBV3-1; CDR3 protein: CASSPGSGTSYNEQFF
J gene: TRBJ1-1; V gene: TRBV13; CDR3 protein: CASRPQGPNTEAFF
J gene: TRBJ2-1; V gene: TRBV4-1; CDR3 protein: CASSQVEGRYNEQFF
J gene: TRBJ2-7; V gene: TRBV5-1; CDR3 protein: CASSLRVSYEQYF
J gene: TRBJ1-1; V gene: TRBV5-1; CDR3 protein: CASTMAGQSTNTEAFF
J gene: TRBJ2-3; V gene: TRBV7-9; CDR3 protein: CASTSVDGSTDTQYF
J gene: TRBJ2-1; V gene: TRBV5-6; CDR3 protein: CASSLAGGLKNEQFF
J gene: TRBJ2-7; V gene: TRBV7-9; CDR3 protein: CASSLGAGTGSYEQYF
J gene: TRBJ1-4; V gene: TRBV19; CDR3 protein: CASSTKATRVTNVNEKLFF
J gene: TRBJ2-5; V gene: TRBV7-9; CDR3 protein: CASSSRQGAEETQYF
J gene: TRBJ2-1; V gene: TRBV6-5; CDR3 protein: CASSYYLASIYNEQFF
J gene: TRBJ2-1; V gene: TRBV5-6; CDR3 protein: CASTPQSTGPRFF
J gene: TRBJ2-2; V gene: TRBV3-1; CDR3 protein: CASSQGVAGAGTGELFF
J gene: TRBJ1-4; V gene: TRBV5-4; CDR3 protein: CASSRDGGTNEKLFF
J gene: TRBJ1-1; V gene: TRBV6-1; CDR3 protein: CASTPGQGTGTEAFF
J gene: TRBJ1-6; V gene: TRBV10-3; CDR3 protein: CAISTVSYSPLHF
J gene: TRBJ2-5; V gene: TRBV20-1; CDR3 protein: CSARGPRKTQYF